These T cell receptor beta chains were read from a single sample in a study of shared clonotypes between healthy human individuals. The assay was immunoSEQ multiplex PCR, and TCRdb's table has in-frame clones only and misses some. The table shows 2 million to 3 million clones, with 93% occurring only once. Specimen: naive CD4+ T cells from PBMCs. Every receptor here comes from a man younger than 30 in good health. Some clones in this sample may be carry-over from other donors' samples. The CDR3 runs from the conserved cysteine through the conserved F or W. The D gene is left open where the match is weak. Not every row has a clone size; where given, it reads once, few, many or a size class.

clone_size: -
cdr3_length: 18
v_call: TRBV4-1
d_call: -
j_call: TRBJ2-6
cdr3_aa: CASSLITGLGSGANVLTF
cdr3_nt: TGCGCCAGCAGCCTAATTACCGGTCTGGGGTCTGGGGCCAACGTCCTGACTTTC

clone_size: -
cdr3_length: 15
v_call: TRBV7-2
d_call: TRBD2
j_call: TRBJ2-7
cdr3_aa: CASSLWASGMAEQYF
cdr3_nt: TGTGCCAGCAGCTTATGGGCTAGCGGGATGGCCGAGCAGTACTTC

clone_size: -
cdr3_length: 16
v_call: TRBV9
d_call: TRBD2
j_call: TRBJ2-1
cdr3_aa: CASSVGNSGIYNEQFF
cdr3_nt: TGTGCCAGCAGCGTAGGTAATAGCGGGATATACAATGAGCAGTTCTTC

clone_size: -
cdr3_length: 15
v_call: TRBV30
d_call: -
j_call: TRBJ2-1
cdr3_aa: CAWSVGRRIYNEQFF
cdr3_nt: TGTGCCTGGAGTGTGGGGAGGAGAATCTACAATGAGCAGTTCTTC

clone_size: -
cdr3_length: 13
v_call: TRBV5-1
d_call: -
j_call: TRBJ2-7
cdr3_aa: CASSLGPSNEQYF
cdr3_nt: TGCGCCAGCAGCCTGGGACCTTCTAACGAGCAGTACTTC

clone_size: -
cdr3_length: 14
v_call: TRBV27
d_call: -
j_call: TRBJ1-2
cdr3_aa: CASSLYQGRYGYTF
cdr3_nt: TGTGCCAGCAGTTTATACCAGGGGAGGTATGGCTACACCTTC

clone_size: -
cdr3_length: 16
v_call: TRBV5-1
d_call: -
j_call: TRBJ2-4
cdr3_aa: CASSLAFVDGENIQYF
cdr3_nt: TGCGCCAGCAGCTTGGCCTTTGTAGACGGGGAAAACATTCAGTACTTC

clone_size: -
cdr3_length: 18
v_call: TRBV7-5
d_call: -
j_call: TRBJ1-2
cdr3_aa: CARSLLMRTIPVLNGYTF
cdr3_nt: TGTGCCAGAAGCTTACTAATGCGGACCATCCCTGTCCTAAATGGCTACACCTTC

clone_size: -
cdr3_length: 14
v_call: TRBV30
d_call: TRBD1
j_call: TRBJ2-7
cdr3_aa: CAWRNRGVSYEQYF
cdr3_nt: TGTGCCTGGAGGAACAGGGGGGTCTCCTACGAGCAGTACTTC

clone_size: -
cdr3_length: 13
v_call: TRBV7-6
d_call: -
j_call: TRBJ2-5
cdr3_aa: CASTPVGRETQYF
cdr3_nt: TGTGCCAGCACCCCGGTAGGCCGGGAGACCCAGTACTTC

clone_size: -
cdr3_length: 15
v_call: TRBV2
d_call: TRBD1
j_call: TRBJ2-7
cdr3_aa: CASKGPGQDPYEQYF
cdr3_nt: TGTGCCAGCAAGGGACCGGGACAGGACCCCTACGAGCAGTACTTC

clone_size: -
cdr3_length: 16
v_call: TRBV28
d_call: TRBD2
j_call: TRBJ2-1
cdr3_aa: CASSLRTSAFNNEQFF
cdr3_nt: TGTGCCAGCAGCCTTCGGACTAGCGCGTTTAACAATGAGCAGTTCTTC

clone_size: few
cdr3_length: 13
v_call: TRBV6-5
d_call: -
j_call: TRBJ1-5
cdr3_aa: CASSYSADQPQHF
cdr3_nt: TGTGCCAGCAGTTACTCCGCGGATCAGCCCCAGCATTTT

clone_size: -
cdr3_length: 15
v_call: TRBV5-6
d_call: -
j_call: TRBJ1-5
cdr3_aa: CASSSQRRGNQPQHF
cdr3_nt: TGTGCCAGCAGCTCTCAAAGGAGGGGCAATCAGCCCCAGCATTTT

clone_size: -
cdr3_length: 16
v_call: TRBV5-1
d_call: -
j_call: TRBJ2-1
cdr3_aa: CASSLSGPSSYNEQFF
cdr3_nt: TGCGCCAGCAGCTTGTCAGGGCCCAGCTCCTACAATGAGCAGTTCTTC

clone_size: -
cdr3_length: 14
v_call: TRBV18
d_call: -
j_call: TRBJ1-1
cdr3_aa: CASSRTDLNTEAFF
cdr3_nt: TGTGCCAGCTCAAGGACAGACCTTAACACTGAAGCTTTCTTT

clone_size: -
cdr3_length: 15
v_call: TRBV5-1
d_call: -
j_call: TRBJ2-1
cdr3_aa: CASSLGGDRGGEQFF
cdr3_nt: TGCGCCAGCAGCTTGGGAGGGGATCGAGGCGGTGAGCAGTTCTTC

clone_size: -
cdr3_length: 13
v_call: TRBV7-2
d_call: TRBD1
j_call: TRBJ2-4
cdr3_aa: CASSTDRGNIQYF
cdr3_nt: TGTGCCAGCAGCACCGACAGGGGCAACATTCAGTACTTC

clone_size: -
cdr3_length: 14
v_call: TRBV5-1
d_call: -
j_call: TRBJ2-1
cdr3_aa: CASSLGPGSDEQFF
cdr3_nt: TGCGCCAGCAGCTTGGGACCCGGTTCGGATGAGCAGTTCTTC

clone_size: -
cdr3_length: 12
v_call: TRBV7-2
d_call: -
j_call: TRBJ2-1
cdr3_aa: CASSSLGSEQFF
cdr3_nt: TGTGCCAGCAGCTCACTAGGGTCTGAGCAGTTCTTC

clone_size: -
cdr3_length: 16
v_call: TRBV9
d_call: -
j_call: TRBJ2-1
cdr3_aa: CASSGGSGLSYNEQFF
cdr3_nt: TGTGCCAGCAGCGGGGGTAGCGGCCTCTCCTACAATGAGCAGTTCTTC

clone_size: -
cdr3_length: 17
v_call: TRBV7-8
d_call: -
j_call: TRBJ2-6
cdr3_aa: CASSLFGRGSGANVLTF
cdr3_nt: TGTGCCAGCAGCTTATTTGGTAGGGGCTCCGGGGCCAACGTCCTGACTTTC

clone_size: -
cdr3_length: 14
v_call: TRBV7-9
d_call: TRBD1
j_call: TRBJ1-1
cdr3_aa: CASSPISGGTEAFF
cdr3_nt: TGTGCCAGCAGCCCGATATCAGGGGGCACTGAAGCTTTCTTT

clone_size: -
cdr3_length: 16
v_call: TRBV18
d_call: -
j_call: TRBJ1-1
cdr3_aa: CASSPAVGIRGTEAFF
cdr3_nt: TGTGCCAGCTCACCGGCGGTTGGGATTAGGGGCACTGAAGCTTTCTTT